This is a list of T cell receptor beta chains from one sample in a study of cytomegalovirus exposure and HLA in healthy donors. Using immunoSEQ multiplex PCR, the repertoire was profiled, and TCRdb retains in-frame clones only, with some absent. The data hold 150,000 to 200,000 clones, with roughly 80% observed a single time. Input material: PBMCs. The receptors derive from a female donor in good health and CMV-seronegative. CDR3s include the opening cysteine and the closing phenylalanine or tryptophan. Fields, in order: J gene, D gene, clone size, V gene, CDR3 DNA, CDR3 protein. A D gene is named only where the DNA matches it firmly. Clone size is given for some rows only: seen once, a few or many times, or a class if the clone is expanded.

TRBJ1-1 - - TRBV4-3 TGCGCCAGCAGCCAAGATGAATCCAGGGTTGAAGCTTTCTTT CASSQDESRVEAFF
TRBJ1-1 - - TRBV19 TGTGCCAGTGGGGGGGAGATGTTCATGAACACTGAAGCTTTCTTT CASGGEMFMNTEAFF
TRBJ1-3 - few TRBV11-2 TGTGCCAGCAGCTTAGGGGCCAGGAACTCTGGAAACACCATATATTTT CASSLGARNSGNTIYF
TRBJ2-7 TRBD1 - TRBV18 TGTGCCAGCTCACCAGGGCCAGGGGGCAACGAGCAGTACTTC CASSPGPGGNEQYF
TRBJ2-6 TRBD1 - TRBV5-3 TGTGCCAGAAGCTTTACCGGGACAGGGGGCACTGGGGCCAACGTCCTGACTTTC CARSFTGTGGTGANVLTF
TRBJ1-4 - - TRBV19 TGTGCCAGTAGTATCCCCCGCAGGGGAGCTAATGAAAAACTGTTTTTT CASSIPRRGANEKLFF
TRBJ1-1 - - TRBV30 TGTGCCTGGAGGAGGGTCGGGAGGACGGGGAACACTGAAGCTTTCTTT CAWRRVGRTGNTEAFF
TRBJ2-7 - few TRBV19 TGTGCCAGTAGTATAGAGGTCAGGGACTCCTACGAGCAGTACTTC CASSIEVRDSYEQYF
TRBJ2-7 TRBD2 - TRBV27 TGTGCCAGCACCCTAAGCCCCTGGACTAGCGGGGGCCAAGAGCAGTACTTC CASTLSPWTSGGQEQYF
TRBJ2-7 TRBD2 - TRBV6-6 TGTGCCAGCAGTGGGACTAGCGGGGGCTACGAGCAGTACTTC CASSGTSGGYEQYF
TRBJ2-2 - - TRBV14 TGTGCCAGCAGCCGCCCTAATTTTCCAAACACCGGGGAGCTGTTTTTT CASSRPNFPNTGELFF
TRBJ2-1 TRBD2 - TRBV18 TGTGCCAGCTCACCAAGCGTCCTAGCGGGAGTGGGGAATGAGCAGTTCTTC CASSPSVLAGVGNEQFF
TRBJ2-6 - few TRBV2 TGTGCCAGCAGCTGGACAGACTCTGGGGCCAACGTCCTGACTTTC CASSWTDSGANVLTF
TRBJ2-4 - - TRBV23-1 TGCGCCAGCAGTCAATGGTCAGGCACACCCCCAAGGGCCAAAAACATTCAGTACTTC CASSQWSGTPPRAKNIQYF
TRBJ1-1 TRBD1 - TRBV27 TGTGCCAGCAGTCTCAGACAGGGGTCCCCAGCTTTCTTT CASSLRQGSPAFF
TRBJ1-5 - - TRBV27 TGTGCCAGCAGGGGGGCGGGGGGGAATCAGCCCCAGCATTTT CASRGAGGNQPQHF
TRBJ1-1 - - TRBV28 TGTGCCAGCAGTTTATCACTTCCGAACACTGAAGCTTTCTTT CASSLSLPNTEAFF
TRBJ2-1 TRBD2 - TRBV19 TGTGCCAGTAGTCCAGTAGCGGGAGGCTCCTACAATGAGCAGTTCTTC CASSPVAGGSYNEQFF
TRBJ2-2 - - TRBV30 TGTGCCTGGAGTGCACTGGACAGCGACACCGGGGAGCTGTTTTTT CAWSALDSDTGELFF
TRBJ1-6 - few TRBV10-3 TGTGCCATCAGTGGTCCAGGTATAAATTCACCCCTCCACTTT CAISGPGINSPLHF
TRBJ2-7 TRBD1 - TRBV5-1 TGCGCCAGCAGGTTCAACAGGGGTGATACCTACGAGCAGTACTTC CASRFNRGDTYEQYF
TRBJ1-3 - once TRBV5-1 TGCGCCAGCAGCTTGGTAGGGTCGGGGACATACTCTGGAAACACCATATATTTT CASSLVGSGTYSGNTIYF
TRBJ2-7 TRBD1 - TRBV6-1 TGTGCCAGCAGTGAAGTGGGACAGGGGGTTTACGAGCAGTACTTC CASSEVGQGVYEQYF
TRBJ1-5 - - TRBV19 TGTGCCAGTAGTATAGAGGGAGCTCAGCCCCAGCATTTT CASSIEGAQPQHF
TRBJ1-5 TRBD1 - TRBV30 TGTGCCTGGAGTGGCAGGGGGCTAGAGCAGCCCCAGCATTTT CAWSGRGLEQPQHF
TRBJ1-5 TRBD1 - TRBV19 TGTGCCAGTAGTATGGACAGGGAGGCTCAGCCCCAGCATTTT CASSMDREAQPQHF